This T cell receptor beta chain was found in a study of shared T cell receptors in the human thymus listed by TCRdb under 2021. About the study as a whole: The study examined how self-reactive, shared T-cell receptor alpha chains are generated in the human thymus.

Receptor libraries were prepared by the immunoSEQ multiplex PCR assay. In its TCRdb copy, this immuneACCESS table keeps in-frame sequences only and misses some clones. Where compared with another copy, unresolved V genes explain less than half of these, and the others have no known cause. Present in this sample are about 660,000 clones, 70% to 90% of which were seen just once. The ten most abundant clones make up roughly 0.0086% of the sample. Germline trimming: 7 bases from V, 5 bases from J; junction bases outside gene matches: 11. The CDR3 runs 15 amino acids, cysteine and phenylalanine included. Here the CDR3 DNA is all that survives: 45 bases in frame from base 1. Per the germline V gene (reference sequence), MNHEY is the CDR1 and SMNVEV is the CDR2. A note on this clone: The specificity of this receptor is unknown. Per-base quality was not reported, and no clone a single base away is much larger than it.

In addition, the sample was reused for a study of human thymus T cells. As the second study states: Immunologically healthy infants undergoing open corrective cardiac surgery for congenital heart defects in Finland were used as donors. Thymus tissue was collected as surgical resects that were removed during corrective cardiac surgery. V and J gene segment usage appeared biased in both thymic and peripheral blood repertoires. The related research found that thymic TCR repertoires overlapped highly between unrelated individuals. TCR alpha and beta repertoires from seven to nine infant thymus samples and a few related peripheral blood samples were characterized in the study. Donor ages ranged from about 7 to 250 days, and the cohort comprised five to seven male and a couple of female infants. Thymocytes were freed from the tissue by mechanical means and kept at -70 degrees C as pellets of roughly 8.5-31 million cells. A QIAsymphony instrument was used to extract genomic DNA from the frozen cell pellets. The immunoSEQ multiplex PCR assay was used to amplify the TCRB and TCRAD loci from a standardized amount of quality-controlled genomic DNA. Amplicons spanned the V(D)J region at a length sufficient to cover the CDR3 and identify V and J genes. The amplicons were sequenced on an Illumina platform via the commercial immunoSEQ service. Primer bias and sequencing errors were corrected using previously described methods, and TCRAD and TCRB definitions followed the IMGT database. The repertoires were analysed using immunoSEQ Analyzer 3.0 and VDJTools for basic statistics, V/J segment usage, diversity estimates, rarefaction and pairwise overlap. Diversity was estimated with Chao1, ChaoE, Efron-Thisted, Shannon and inverse Simpson indices, and also on datasets down-sampled to the smallest sample. Repertoire overlap used strict matching of CDR3 nucleotide sequence, V gene and J gene, with Jaccard-based multidimensional scaling clustering. On average, about 730,000 unique TCRB clonotypes were obtained from thymus samples, compared with about 84,000 from blood samples.

This sequence originates from a boy younger than two with a congenital heart defect. Donor details come from another sample of the same person, matched by shared clones. The rearrangement combines TRBV27 with TRBJ2-5; 9 of the junction bases match TRBD1. The sequenced material came from thymocytes. In nucleotide form, the sequence is TGTGCCAGCAACTCGCGGGGACAGGGCGGTGAGACCCAGTACTTC. Translated, this is CASNSRGQGGETQYF.